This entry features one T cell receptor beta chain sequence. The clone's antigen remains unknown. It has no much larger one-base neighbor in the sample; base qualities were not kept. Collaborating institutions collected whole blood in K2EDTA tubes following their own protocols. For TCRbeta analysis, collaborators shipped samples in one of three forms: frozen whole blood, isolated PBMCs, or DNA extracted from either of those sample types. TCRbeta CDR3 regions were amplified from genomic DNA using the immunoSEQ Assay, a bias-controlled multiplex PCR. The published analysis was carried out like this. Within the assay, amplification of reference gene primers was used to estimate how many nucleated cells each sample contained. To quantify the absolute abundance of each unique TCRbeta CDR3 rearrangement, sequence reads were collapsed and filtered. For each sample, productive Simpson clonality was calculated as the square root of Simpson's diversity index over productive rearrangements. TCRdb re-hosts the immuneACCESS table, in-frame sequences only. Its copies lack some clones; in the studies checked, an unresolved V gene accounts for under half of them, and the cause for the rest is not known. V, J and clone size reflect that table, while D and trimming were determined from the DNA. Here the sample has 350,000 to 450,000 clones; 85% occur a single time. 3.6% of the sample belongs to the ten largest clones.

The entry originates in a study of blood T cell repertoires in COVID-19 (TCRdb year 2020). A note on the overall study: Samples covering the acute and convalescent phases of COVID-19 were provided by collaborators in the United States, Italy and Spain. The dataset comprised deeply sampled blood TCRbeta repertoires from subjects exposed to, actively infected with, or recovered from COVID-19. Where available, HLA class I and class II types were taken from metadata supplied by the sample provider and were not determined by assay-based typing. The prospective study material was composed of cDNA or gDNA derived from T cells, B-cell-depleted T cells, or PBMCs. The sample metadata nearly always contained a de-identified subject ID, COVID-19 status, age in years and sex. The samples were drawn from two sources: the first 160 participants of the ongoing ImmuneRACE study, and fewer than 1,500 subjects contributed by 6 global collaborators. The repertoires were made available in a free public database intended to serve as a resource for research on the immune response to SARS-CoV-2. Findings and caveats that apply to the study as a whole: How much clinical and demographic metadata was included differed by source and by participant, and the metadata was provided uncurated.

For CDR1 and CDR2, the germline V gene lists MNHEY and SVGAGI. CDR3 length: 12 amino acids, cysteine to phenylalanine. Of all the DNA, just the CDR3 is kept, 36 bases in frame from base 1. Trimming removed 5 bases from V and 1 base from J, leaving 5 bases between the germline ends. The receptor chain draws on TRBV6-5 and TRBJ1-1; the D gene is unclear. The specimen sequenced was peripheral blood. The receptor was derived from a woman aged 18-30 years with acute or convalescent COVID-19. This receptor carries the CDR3 CASSRQNTEAFF. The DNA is TGTGCCAGCAGTCGACAGAACACTGAAGCTTTCTTT.